The T cell receptor (beta chain) under discussion was sequenced for a study of T cells after yellow fever vaccination. Study observations and caveats: After the booster, nearly 98% of CD4 and approximately 87% of CD8 primary-response clones were re-detected. Abundant clonotypes (contaminants from the bulk population) could be present in FACS-sorted repertoires.

A word on this clonotype: The target antigen is unknown.

5'RACE template switching generated TCR cDNA, adding a universal primer site and UMIs. TCRdb redid the calling of the 5' RACE reads with MiXCR, one entry per CDR3 protein. Among some 320,000 distinct CDR3 sequences listed, about 8.7% were seen once. The CDR3 contains 14 residues. V lost 4 bases, J lost 6 bases, and 3 bases stayed unmatched. From germline, CDR1 is KGHDR and CDR2 SFDVKD. The chain is built from TRBV24-1 and TRBJ1-2, with TRBD1 identical over 11 bases. This TCR was recovered from a man younger than 35 who received the YFV17D yellow fever vaccine. Sample: PBMCs, taken on the day of the first yellow fever vaccination. The CDR3 nucleotides read TGTGCCACCAGTGACCAGGACAGGGGGCATGGCTACACCTTC. Its translation is CATSDQDRGHGYTF.